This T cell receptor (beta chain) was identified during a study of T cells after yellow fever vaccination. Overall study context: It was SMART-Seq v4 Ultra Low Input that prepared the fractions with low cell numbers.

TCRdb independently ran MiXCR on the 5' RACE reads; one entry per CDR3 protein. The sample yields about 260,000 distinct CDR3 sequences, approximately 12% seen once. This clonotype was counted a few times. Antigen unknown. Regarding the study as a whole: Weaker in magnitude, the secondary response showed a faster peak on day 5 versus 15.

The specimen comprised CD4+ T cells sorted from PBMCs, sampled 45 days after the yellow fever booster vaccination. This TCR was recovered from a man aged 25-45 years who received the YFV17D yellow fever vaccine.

The CDR3 coding sequence is TGCGCCAGCAGCTATATGAAGGATTACGAGCAGTACTTC. It yields the protein CASSYMKDYEQYF. This sequence joins TRBV5-1 and TRBJ2-7; D unclear. The CDR3 contains 13 residues. The germline V gene encodes CDR1 SGHRS and CDR2 YFSETQ. The V end lost 3 bases, the J end lost 4 bases, and 11 bases lay between the germline ends.